One T cell receptor (beta chain) is described in this entry. What it binds is not known. A read error may produce the germline difference seen at one junction end. Germline loops: CDR1 MNHEY, CDR2 SVGAGI. The CDR3 contains 18 residues. These data originate in a study of blood T cells in healthy people across ages. There were healthy Caucasian individuals from Russia, aged about 6 to 90, serving as donors. Study observations and caveats: Versus aged donors, long-lived donors had higher diversity and more naive CD4+ cells. Older age coincided with a roughly linear decline in TCR beta diversity per million T cells.

The second PCR ran about 6 to 12 cycles with a sample-barcoded 5' primer and J-beta primers. MiXCR, run by TCRdb on the 5' RACE reads, gives a single entry per CDR3 protein. The sample carries 1.5 million to 2 million distinct CDR3 sequences, 30% to 40% recorded once. The sequence was obtained from a woman aged 25-40 years in good health. The chain has TRBV6-5 and TRBJ2-6, with D perhaps assigned TRBD1 or TRBD2 (6 bases each). Specimen: blood. The CDR3 is CTSKFGGTESSGANVLTF. For the CDR3, the DNA is TGTACCAGCAAGTTCGGGGGCACTGAGAGCTCTGGGGCCAACGTCCTGACTTTC.